This T cell receptor beta chain was recovered during a study of post-analysis software for immune sequencing data. The study, taken as a whole, reports: F-measure co-clustering was strong for batch-matched samples. Among roughly five TRBV segments more frequent in patients than controls were TRBV5-6, TRBV5-1 and TRBV20-1. Multiple sclerosis patients had significantly lower normalized Chao1 diversity than controls.

On this clonotype itself: Its antigen remains unknown.

The V gene lost 1 base and the J gene lost 3 bases, with 9 bases spanning the gap. Germline loops: CDR1 MGHRA, CDR2 YSYEKL. The CDR3 is made up of 15 amino acids. TCR beta libraries were prepared from cDNA with unique molecular identifiers. One entry per CDR3 protein results from TCRdb running MiXCR on the PCR reads. The table has 600,000 to 700,000 distinct CDR3 sequences, roughly three fifths seen once; the top ten hold roughly 10%. Sequencing was done on a sample of blood. The J gene is TRBJ2-2, the V gene TRBV4-1; D gene ambiguous. This receptor was identified in a girl aged 2-9 years with multiple sclerosis. Here the CDR3 reads CASSQVSPYTGELFF. CDR3 coding DNA: TGCGCCAGCAGCCAAGTTAGCCCGTACACCGGGGAGCTGTTTTTT.